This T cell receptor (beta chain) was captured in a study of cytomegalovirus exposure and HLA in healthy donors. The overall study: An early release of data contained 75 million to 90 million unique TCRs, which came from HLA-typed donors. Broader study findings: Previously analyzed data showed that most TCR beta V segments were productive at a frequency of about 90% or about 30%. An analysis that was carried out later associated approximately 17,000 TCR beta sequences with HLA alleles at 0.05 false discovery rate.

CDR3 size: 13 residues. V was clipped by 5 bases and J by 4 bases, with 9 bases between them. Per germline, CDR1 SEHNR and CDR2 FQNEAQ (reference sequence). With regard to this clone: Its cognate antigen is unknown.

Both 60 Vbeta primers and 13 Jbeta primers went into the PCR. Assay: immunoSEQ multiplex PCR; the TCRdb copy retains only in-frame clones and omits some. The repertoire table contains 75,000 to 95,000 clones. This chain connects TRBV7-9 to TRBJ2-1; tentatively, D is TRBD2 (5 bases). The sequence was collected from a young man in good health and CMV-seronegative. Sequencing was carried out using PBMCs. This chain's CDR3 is CASSHGLYNEQFF. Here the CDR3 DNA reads TGTGCCAGCAGCCACGGACTGTACAATGAGCAGTTCTTC.